This T cell receptor (beta chain) appears in the sequencing data of a study of blood T cell repertoires in COVID-19. As for the study in general: There were acute and convalescent COVID-19 samples, and they came from the United States, Italy and Spain. In each case, the material was cDNA or gDNA derived from T cells, B-cell-depleted T cells, or PBMCs.

How the authors handled the data: By means of reference gene primer amplification, nucleated cell counts were estimated. The table came from immunoSEQ multiplex PCR; TCRdb's copy has only in-frame clones and leaves some out. The DNA gave D and trimming, while V, J and clone size come from that table. Of a few hundred thousand clones listed, 80% to 85% are singletons. The V gene's germline CDR1 is MNHEY and CDR2 SVGEGT. V was pared by 1 base and J by 6 bases, with 10 bases between. The CDR3 has 14 residues. The chain is built from TRBV6-2 or TRBV6-3 and TRBJ1-5; possibly TRBD1 for D (5 bases). Sequences were obtained from peripheral blood. The clonotype was recovered from a woman aged 18-30 years with acute or convalescent COVID-19. CDR3 sequence reads: CASSYYGALQPQHF. The CDR3 nucleotides read TGTGCCAGCAGTTACTATGGGGCGCTTCAGCCCCAGCATTTT.